One sample yielded the 13 T cell receptor beta chains listed below, sequenced in a study of T-cell memory formation after mild COVID-19 (dated by TCRdb to the early 2020s). Libraries were prepared through 5' RACE. Data came from an Illumina NovaSeq 6000. TCRdb reprocessing: public reads trimmed at Q25 with fastp, clones called with MiXCR, in-frame beta chains kept. For every CDR3 protein sequence, its rows merge into one entry that carries the most common genes and DNA. Present in this sample are about 250,000 distinct CDR3 sequences, 15% of which were seen just once. The leading ten clones occupy under 2.5% of the sample. Sequencing was carried out using PBMCs or a T cell subset sorted from them (not recorded which). Receptors originate from an adult woman who had mild COVID-19 (a few samples of this study predate the infection). The sample titles of this study are shuffled in the database, so cell type and time point are left out; the donor was told from shared clones.

The chain joins TRBV4-1 to TRBJ2-6; the D gene is possibly TRBD1 (6 bases). Germline-derived CDR1 and CDR2 are MGHRA and YSYEKL. The CDR3 covers 18 residues. V gave up 2 bases and J gave up 2 bases, with 16 bases separating them. CDR3 sequence reads: CASSQFTRQGPGANVLTF. CDR3 DNA: TGCGCCAGCAGCCAATTCACGAGGCAGGGGCCTGGGGCCAACGTCCTGACTTTC.

The V and J genes are TRBV3-1 and TRBJ2-7, with 8 positions matching TRBD2. The germline V gene encodes CDR1 LGHDT and CDR2 YNNKEL (reference sequence). The CDR3 has 15 residues. J gave up 3 bases and V 3 bases, and 7 bases lay outside the gene matches. Here the CDR3 reads CASSHRSGGLYEQYF. CDR3 coding DNA: TGTGCCAGCAGCCACCGAAGCGGGGGCCTCTACGAGCAGTACTTC.

The genes are TRBV5-4 and TRBJ1-1; possible D gene TRBD1, 5 bases. V was cut by 0 bases and J by 4 bases, with 7 bases left in between. The CDR3 totals 13 residues. Germline V lookup: CDR1 SGHNT, CDR2 YYREEE (reference sequence). CDR3 region: CASSLETVTEAFF. The CDR3, as DNA: TGTGCCAGCAGCTTGGAGACAGTCACTGAAGCTTTCTTT.

The chain carries TRBV21-1 and TRBJ1-2; TRBD1, the table's D call, lacks a check against the DNA. TRBV21-1 is described as a pseudogene. The CDR3 loop spans 11 amino acids. The CDR3 protein is CATGGASGYTF. CDR3 DNA sequence: TGTGCCACAGGGGGCGCCTCTGGCTACACCTTC.

This clonotype has ten or more counts. V usage is TRBV7-9 and J usage is TRBJ2-1; D unresolved. The CDR3 has 14 amino acids. CDR1 and CDR2 from the germline V gene are SEHNR and FQNEAQ (reference sequence). The ends were cut back, 1 base at V and 9 bases at J, with 13 bases in the middle. CDR3 coding DNA: TGTGCCAGCAGCTTAGGAATCAAGGGTAGTGAGCAGTTCTTC. It is translated as CASSLGIKGSEQFF. Full variable domain (remainder filled in from reference TRBV7-9 and TRBJ2-1): DTGVSQNPRHKITKRGQNVTFRCDPISEHNRLYWYRQTLGQGPEFLTYFQNEAQLEKSRLLSDRFSAERPKGSFSTLEIQRTEQGDSAMYLCASSLGIKGSEQFFGPGTRLTVL.

The CDR3 loop is CATKSLAATGELFF. In DNA form, the CDR3 reads TGTGCCACCAAGTCGCTAGCAGCCACCGGGGAGCTGTTTTTT. The chain couples TRBV12-3 or TRBV12-4 to TRBJ2-2, with D possibly TRBD2 on 5 matching bases. The CDR3 spans 14 residues. Between the trimmed V and J ends, which lost 10 bases and 4 bases, there was a span of 16 bases.

The genes are TRBV10-2 and TRBJ2-7, with 7 bases that match TRBD2. V shed 2 bases and J 10 bases; nucleotides not matched to a gene: 5. The CDR3 loop spans 12 amino acids. CDR1 and CDR2 from the germline V gene are WSHSY and SAAADI. CDR3 bases: TGCGCCAGCAGTGAGAAAGGGAGGGGTCAGTACTTC. This translates into CASSEKGRGQYF.

This clonotype was picked up many times. This chain links TRBV5-1 with TRBJ2-5, with 9 bases fitting TRBD2. The V gene end was trimmed by 3 bases and the J gene end by 4 bases; junction bases not matched to a gene: 7. This CDR3 has 15 amino acids. Per the germline V gene, CDR1 is SGHRS and CDR2 is YFSETQ. The CDR3 bases are TGCGCCAGCAGCTCGAGGCGGGGGGGCCGAGAGACCCAGTACTTC. Translated, it gives CASSSRRGGRETQYF.

This clonotype has at least ten counts. The J gene is TRBJ2-1, the V gene TRBV6-1; D gene unclear. The CDR3 runs 15 residues. V was trimmed by 6 bases and J by 0 bases, leaving 12 bases between them. From germline, CDR1 is MNHNS and CDR2 SASEGT. The CDR3 nucleotides read TGTGCCAGCAGAGAAACCCCTTTCTCCTACAATGAGCAGTTCTTC. It is translated as CASRETPFSYNEQFF.

This clonotype was picked up many times. This chain uses TRBV3-1 with TRBJ2-1, with 13 nucleotides matching TRBD2. The CDR3 is 17 residues long. Looked up from germline, CDR1 is LGHDT and CDR2 is YNNKEL (reference sequence). The V gene end was trimmed by 4 bases and the J gene end by 10 bases; junction bases not matched to a gene: 13. The CDR3 region is CASSPPFTSGRAREQFF. CDR3 coding DNA: TGTGCCAGCAGCCCTCCCTTCACTAGCGGGAGGGCGAGGGAGCAGTTCTTC.

This clonotype was counted between two and nine times. This chain joins TRBV19 and TRBJ1-1; a weak D match, TRBD1 (5 bases). V was pared by 9 bases and J by 5 bases, with 22 bases between. The germline CDR1 and CDR2 sequences are LNHDA and SQIVND (reference sequence). The CDR3 covers 15 residues. DNA of the CDR3: TGTGCCAGCCAGGTTTCCACAGGACGCTGGACTGAAGCTTTCTTT. Translating gives CASQVSTGRWTEAFF.

The chain combines TRBV10-3 with TRBJ2-3; 7 bases match TRBD2. This CDR3 comprises 13 residues. Germline V gives CDR1 ENHRY, CDR2 SYGVKD. J was trimmed by 5 bases and V by 8 bases; bases with no gene match: 7. The CDR3 is CAIGRTGGDTQYF. The CDR3, as DNA: TGTGCCATCGGACGGACGGGAGGAGATACGCAGTATTTT.

In this sample, this clonotype turned up a few times. The CDR3 DNA reads TGTGCCAGCAGTGTTCATCAGCATAATGAAAAACTGTTTTTT. Protein product: CASSVHQHNEKLFF. The chain uses TRBV2 and TRBJ1-4; D ambiguous. From germline, CDR1 is SNHLY and CDR2 FYNNEI. The CDR3 runs 14 residues. V was trimmed by 4 bases and J by 4 bases, leaving 10 bases between them.